The entry that follows covers one T cell receptor beta chain sequence. Its antigen target is currently unknown. No base qualities exist here, and no much larger clone lies one base off it. Tumor-infiltrating lymphocyte cultures were grown from roughly 6-11 tumor fragments in high-dose IL2 (about 6,000 U/mL) for around 40 days. The record originates from a study of CD4 T cells in lung cancer (dated by TCRdb to the late 2010s). Regarding the study in general: In the study, blood T cells from NSCLC patients were screened for responses to candidate mutation-encoded neoepitopes, and neoantigen-specific CD4+ T-cell clones and TCRs were isolated. Before blood donation, patients had received treatments including platinum chemotherapy, and some received nivolumab or pembrolizumab. The patients who underwent resection had lung adenocarcinoma or squamous cell carcinoma, were aged 60 to 69 when blood was donated, and were mostly former smokers. The frequency of neoantigen-specific clonotypes in tumor resections, non-adjacent lung and cultured T-cell products was followed using TCRB deep sequencing. The paper's findings and limits, for the study overall: Some responses derived from blood might reflect in vitro priming of naive T cells or cross-reactivity instead of memory responses to the cancer.

The germline V gene (reference sequence) gives CDR1 as MNHEY and CDR2 as SMNVEV. V is pruned by 4 bases and J by 4 bases, leaving 8 bases of the junction without a gene match. The CDR3 contains 15 residues, cysteine and phenylalanine counted. The only DNA kept is the CDR3, 45 bases in frame from the first base. The library came from the immunoSEQ multiplex PCR assay. DNA was isolated with Qiagen DNeasy or QIAamp micro DNA kits and TCRB sequenced with the Adaptive Biotechnology human TCRB sequencing kit. An Illumina MiSeq was used to sequence the TCRB libraries. Per the original workflow: TCRB sequence data were analyzed with the kit provider's software, and tumor enrichment of clonotype templates was tested with Fisher's exact test. Entries here come from immuneACCESS through TCRdb and include only in-frame sequences with V and J called. Some clones fail to appear in such tables; in the studies checked, an unresolved V gene covers under half of the shortfall, and the cause of the remainder is unknown. That table gives V, J and clone size, and the DNA gave D and trimming. The table for this sample lists over a thousand clones; around 53% of them were counted only once. Of the sample, about 66% falls within the top ten clones.

The sequenced sample consisted of cultured cells derived from lung. This receptor was taken from a woman in her sixties or seventies with non-small cell lung cancer. The chain links TRBV27 with TRBJ2-3; TRBD1 aligns with 7 central bases. CDR3 sequence: CASSWDSDAPDTQYF. The sequence in DNA is TGTGCCAGCAGTTGGGACAGCGATGCCCCAGATACGCAGTATTTT.